This record looks at one T cell receptor (beta chain) sequence and its context. What this receptor recognizes is not known. No qualities accompany the bases; no much larger clone lies one base away. The CDR3 goes from the cysteine to the phenylalanine over 12 residues. Just the 36-base CDR3 DNA is kept, in frame starting at base 1. The V end loses 4 bases and the J end loses 8 bases, and a stretch of 10 bases separates them. Taken from the germline V gene (reference sequence), the CDR1 and CDR2 loops are MNHEY and SMNVEV. This sample is drawn from a study of blood T cell repertoires in COVID-19 (TCRdb year 2020). Background for the entire study: Samples from collaborators originated in the United States, Italy and Spain and spanned both the acute and convalescent phases of COVID-19. Nearly every sample came with metadata listing a de-identified subject ID, COVID-19 status, age in years and sex. Subjects who had been exposed to COVID-19, were actively infected with it, or had recovered from it provided the deeply sampled blood TCRbeta repertoires that made up the dataset. Samples came from the ongoing ImmuneRACE study (first 160 participants) plus 1,254 subjects from 6 global collaborators. The material from the prospective study consisted of cDNA or gDNA derived from T cells, B-cell-depleted T cells, or PBMCs. Where available, HLA class I and class II types were obtained from metadata supplied by the sample provider rather than from assay-based typing. The repertoires were released in a freely available public database meant as a resource for research on the immune response to SARS-CoV-2.

Collaborating institutions collected whole blood in K2EDTA tubes following their own protocols. For TCRbeta analysis, collaborators shipped samples in one of three forms: frozen whole blood, isolated PBMCs, or DNA extracted from either of those sample types. TCRbeta CDR3 regions were amplified from genomic DNA by means of the immunoSEQ Assay, a bias-controlled multiplex PCR. Per the authors' processing: Nucleated cell counts per sample were estimated from amplification of reference gene primers within the assay. To quantify the absolute abundance of each unique TCRbeta CDR3 rearrangement, sequence reads were collapsed and filtered. For each sample, productive Simpson clonality was calculated as the square root of Simpson's diversity index across productive rearrangements. Drawn from immuneACCESS, this table holds only the in-frame rearrangements with V and J called that TCRdb kept. Clones are partly lost; checked studies trace under half to an unresolved V gene and leave the rest unexplained. Clone size and V and J calls were adopted from that table, with D and trimming inferred from the DNA. This sample is represented by 350,000 to 450,000 clones; around nine tenths of them were singletons. Together, the top ten hold about 3% of the sample.

General study outcomes and caveats: Clinical and demographic metadata were provided uncurated, with the amount varying by source and participant.

Sequenced: peripheral blood. This sequence originates from a human donor in a cohort sampled during active COVID-19. This receptor chain uses TRBV27 and TRBJ2-3; TRBD2 is perhaps the D gene, given 5 matching bases. The nucleotide sequence is given as TGTGCCAGCAGTTCCTCTGGAGGTACGCAGTATTTT. This codes for CASSSSGGTQYF.